The clone carrying this TCR beta chain was observed a handful of times. Its antigen is not identified. An Oncomine TCR Beta short-read assay was used to sequence the DNA from cultured CD4+ T cells. TCRdb processed the PCR reads anew with MiXCR; each CDR3 protein has one entry. Of about 11,000 distinct CDR3 sequences in the sample, approximately 49% are singletons; the top ten hold 8% to 11%. The data stem from a study of vaccination and CD4 T cells after COVID-19. Across the whole study: Two of the convalescents were Hispanic, and convalescents were six males and four females. Sampling after COVID took place at a median of about 91 days (range 35 to 161) following diagnosis. Overall study findings and caveats: A nonsignificant median increase from about 20 to 38 SARS-CoV-2-reactive clonotypes was observed.

Regarding treatment: roughly 10-day PBMC culture with coronavirus spike peptide pools or control peptides (ViraFEST assay). T cells were expanded with peptide pools, and expanded clonotypes were identified by TCR sequencing. Germline V gives CDR1 MNHEY, CDR2 SVGAGI. The CDR3 sequence is 15 residues long. Germline trimming cut 1 base from V and 5 bases from J; bases unmatched to any gene: 6. The rearrangement uses TRBV6-5 and TRBJ2-3, with 7 bases aligning to TRBD2. The receptor comes from a human donor who had recovered from COVID-19. The specimen was CD4+ T cells from blood, cultured in vitro. The CDR3 nucleotides read TGTGCCAGCAGTTACTTGGGAGGGCCTGGAGATACGCAGTATTTT. Translating it yields CASSYLGGPGDTQYF.